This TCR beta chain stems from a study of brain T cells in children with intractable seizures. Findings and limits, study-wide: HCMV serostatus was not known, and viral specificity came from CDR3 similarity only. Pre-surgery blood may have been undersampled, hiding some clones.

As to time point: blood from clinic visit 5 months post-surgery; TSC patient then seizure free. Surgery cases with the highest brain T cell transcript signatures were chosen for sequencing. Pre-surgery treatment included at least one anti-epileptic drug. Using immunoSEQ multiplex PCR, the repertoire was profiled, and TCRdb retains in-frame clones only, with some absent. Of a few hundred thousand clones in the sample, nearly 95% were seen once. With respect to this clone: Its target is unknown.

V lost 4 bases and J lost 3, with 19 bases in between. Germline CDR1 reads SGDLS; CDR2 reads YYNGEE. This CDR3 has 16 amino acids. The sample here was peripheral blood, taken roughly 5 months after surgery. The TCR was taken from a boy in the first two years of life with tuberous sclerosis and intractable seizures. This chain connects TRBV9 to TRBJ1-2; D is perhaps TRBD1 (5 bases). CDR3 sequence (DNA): TGTGCCAGCAGCCCGGACGGGACCCCTCCCTACTATGGCTACACCTTC. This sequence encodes CASSPDGTPPYYGYTF.